The 22 T cell receptor beta chains below all came from one sample that was sequenced in a study of multiple sclerosis patients with progressive multifocal leukoencephalopathy. Time point noted: before natalizumab initiation. Sequenced by immunoSEQ multiplex PCR; TCRdb stores in-frame clones only, minus some. Among roughly 34,000 clones listed, approximately 90% were seen once. Sequenced material: PBMCs. The origin of the receptors is a human donor with multiple sclerosis.

This chain joins TRBV9 and TRBJ2-2; 12 nucleotides agree with TRBD2. The CDR3 consists of 17 residues. Germline values: CDR1 SGDLS, CDR2 YYNGEE. V lost 0 bases and J lost 6; bases outside the gene matches: 6. CDR3: CASSVGLAGGSAGELFF. DNA for the CDR3: TGTGCCAGCAGCGTAGGGCTAGCGGGAGGGTCAGCCGGGGAGCTGTTTTTT.

This clone came up once. The chain combines TRBV9 with TRBJ2-7, with 10 positions matching TRBD1. The J call could be wrong; TRBJ2-5 is a better fit for the DNA end. The CDR3 sequence is 13 residues long. The V gene's germline CDR1 is SGDLS and CDR2 YYNGEE. CDR3 region: CASGTGAGETQYF. CDR3 nucleotides: TGTGCCAGCGGGACAGGGGCGGGGGAGACCCAGTACTTC.

The chain is built from TRBV5-6 and TRBJ1-1, with D possibly matching TRBD1 (5 bases). Germline V gene sequence: CDR1 SGHDT, CDR2 YYEEEE. Trimming stripped 5 bases from V and 8 bases from J, with 22 bases between. The CDR3 extends over 15 amino acids. The CDR3 protein is CASRFGGASGREAFF. Written as DNA, the CDR3 is TGTGCCAGCAGGTTTGGCGGGGCGTCAGGCCGGGAAGCTTTCTTT.

This chain joins TRBV19 and TRBJ2-7; D uncertain. CDR1 is LNHDA and CDR2 is SQIVND in the germline V gene (reference sequence). CDR3 length: 14 amino acids. V lost 6 bases to trimming and J lost 3 bases, with 15 bases between them. CDR3 DNA sequence: TGTGCCAGTAGCCCCATGGGCCATTACTACGAGCAGTACTTC. Its translation: CASSPMGHYYEQYF. The full variable domain, its missing parts supplied by reference TRBV19 and TRBJ2-7, is DGGITQSPKYLFRKEGQNVTLSCEQNLNHDAMYWYRQDPGQGLRLIYYSQIVNDFQKGDIAEGYSVSREKKESFPLTVTSAQKNPTAFYLCASSPMGHYYEQYFGPGTRLTVT.

This clone was recorded once. The chain carries TRBV9 and TRBJ2-1; TRBD2 matches at 12 bases. Germline CDR1 is SGDLS and CDR2 is YYNGEE. V was pared by 4 bases and J by 1 base, with 6 bases of the junction left unmatched. CDR3 size: 17 residues. This chain's CDR3 is CASSLTSGRVSYNEQFF. For the CDR3, the DNA is TGTGCCAGCAGCCTGACTAGCGGGAGAGTATCCTACAATGAGCAGTTCTTC.

This clone has a handful of counts. The V and J genes are TRBV10-3 and TRBJ2-1; no firm D call. Between the trimmed V and J ends, which lost 2 bases and 5 bases, there was a span of 7 bases. Germline CDR1 is ENHRY and CDR2 is SYGVKD. This CDR3 contains 13 residues. This CDR3 reads CAISEAYNNEQFF. CDR3 coding DNA: TGTGCCATCAGTGAGGCATACAACAATGAGCAGTTCTTC.

The rearrangement uses TRBV5-4 and TRBJ1-2, with a weak D call TRBD1 (5 bases). The CDR3 is made up of 13 amino acids. The V end was cut by 7 bases, the J end by 4 bases, with 14 bases between. Germline V gives CDR1 SGHNT, CDR2 YYREEE (reference sequence). CDR3 bases: TGTGCCAGCGACCGGGACGGTCTCTATGGCTACACCTTC. Protein product: CASDRDGLYGYTF.

The V call is TRBV19, the J call TRBJ1-1; maybe TRBD1 (6 bases). CDR1 LNHDA and CDR2 SQIVND come from the germline V gene (reference sequence). This CDR3 has 14 amino acids. The CDR3, as DNA: TGTGCAACGTCCCGTACAGGGCAGAACACTGAAGCTTTCTTT. Translated: CATSRTGQNTEAFF.

The chain joins TRBV5-5 to TRBJ1-1, with TRBD1 matching over 7 bases. The CDR3 spans 14 residues. CDR1 and CDR2 (germline): SGHKS, YYEKEE (reference sequence). With 1 base clipped from V and 10 bases from J, the junction kept 10 bases outside the gene matches. CDR3 nucleotide sequence: TGTGCCAGCAGCTTGTCAGGGGGGATCGGAATAGCTTTCTTT. This encodes CASSLSGGIGIAFF.

The CDR3 loop reads CASSLDGTGTSYEQYF. For the CDR3, the DNA is TGCGCCAGCAGCTTGGATGGGACAGGCACTTCCTACGAGCAGTACTTC. This sequence joins TRBV5-1 and TRBJ2-7; TRBD1 agrees at 8 bases. Germline V gene sequence: CDR1 SGHRS, CDR2 YFSETQ. The J segment lost 1 base and the V segment lost 0 bases, leaving 6 bases of the junction unmatched. The CDR3 runs 16 residues.

V and J are TRBV2 and TRBJ1-2; the D is unclear. CDR3 length: 17 residues. Trimming pared 5 bases from V and 0 bases from J, leaving 19 bases between. The germline gives CDR1 SNHLY, CDR2 FYNNEI. The CDR3: CASSLVGAPSPNYGYTF. The CDR3 region has the DNA TGTGCCAGCAGTCTGGTCGGAGCCCCAAGTCCTAACTATGGCTACACCTTC.

The gene calls are TRBV7-9 and TRBJ2-1; D perhaps matches TRBD2 (5 bases). CDR3 length: 12 amino acids. Deletions cut 2 bases from V and 10 bases from J, with 9 bases between. The germline gives CDR1 SEHNR, CDR2 FQNEAQ (reference sequence). The CDR3 region has the DNA TGTGCCAGCAGCTTAACTGGCGGGGAGCAGTTCTTC. Protein: CASSLTGGEQFF.

The chain employs TRBV5-8 and TRBJ1-1; D is uncertain. The CDR3 consists of 13 residues. Germline V CDR1 and CDR2: SGHTS, YDEGEE. V was pared by 9 bases and J by 1 base, with 13 bases between. The CDR3 DNA follows: TGTGCCACGAGGAGGGCGGCGAACACTGAAGCTTTCTTT. Protein sequence: CATRRAANTEAFF.

The V and J genes are TRBV5-6 and TRBJ1-1; D is possibly TRBD1 (6 bases). Germline CDR1 SGHDT, CDR2 YYEEEE. Deletions cut 4 bases from V and 4 bases from J, with 14 bases between. The CDR3 spans 14 residues. The CDR3, as DNA: TGTGCCAGCAGCCACAGGGTTGGTATCACTGAAGCTTTCTTT. Translation gives CASSHRVGITEAFF.

The chain uses TRBV10-3 and TRBJ1-1, with D unresolved. The CDR3 covers 14 residues. From germline, CDR1 is ENHRY and CDR2 SYGVKD. Trimming removed 3 bases from V and 0 bases from J, with 8 bases in between. DNA of the CDR3: TGTGCCATCAGTGATTTCGGAATGAACACTGAAGCTTTCTTT. It specifies CAISDFGMNTEAFF.

This clone was seen only once. This chain joins TRBV18 and TRBJ2-7; 8 positions agree with TRBD2. The CDR3 runs to 13 residues. Trimming cost V 1 base and J 9 bases; bases outside gene matches: 5. Germline CDR1 KGHSH, CDR2 LQKENI. For the CDR3, the DNA is TGTGCCAGCTCACCACTCGGGGGGGACGGGCAGTACTTC. Its translation: CASSPLGGDGQYF.

The CDR3 DNA reads as TGTGCCAGCAGCCGTCGGGGCTACAATGAGCAGTTCTTC. Protein product: CASSRRGYNEQFF. This chain links TRBV28 with TRBJ2-1; a possible D gene is TRBD2 (5 bases). Trimming removed 6 bases from V and 3 bases from J, with 9 bases in between. Per germline, CDR1 MDHEN and CDR2 SYDVKM. The CDR3 is made up of 13 amino acids.

The rearrangement joins TRBV19 to TRBJ2-7; a weak D match, TRBD2 (6 bases). The CDR3 has 15 residues. V was pared by 1 base and J by 0 bases, with 10 bases between. Per the germline V gene, CDR1 is LNHDA and CDR2 is SQIVND (reference sequence). For the CDR3, the DNA is TGTGCCAGTAGTATAGTGGCGGGGATCTCCTACGAGCAGTACTTC. This gives the protein CASSIVAGISYEQYF.

V usage is TRBV6-1 and J usage is TRBJ2-7; D is possibly TRBD1 (5 bases). The CDR3 is 13 amino acids. Germline loops: CDR1 MNHNS, CDR2 SASEGT. V was pared by 2 bases and J by 4 bases, with 9 bases between. For the CDR3, the DNA is TGTGCCAGCAGTGAACAGGGTTGGTACGAGCAGTACTTC. It encodes CASSEQGWYEQYF.

The chain uses TRBV4-2 and TRBJ1-1; D remains unclear. Germline V CDR1 and CDR2: LGHNA, YNFKEQ. Trimming removed 3 bases at V and 7 bases at J, with 18 bases between. The CDR3 has 15 amino acids. The CDR3 sequence is CASSQGHLQVGEAFF. CDR3 coding DNA: TGTGCCAGCAGCCAGGGCCATCTTCAGGTCGGTGAAGCTTTCTTT.

The CDR3 bases are TGTGCCAGTAGTACCGGGCCAGGGAGCACTGAAGCTTTCTTT. This translates into CASSTGPGSTEAFF. This chain links TRBV19 with TRBJ1-1; possibly TRBD1 for D (5 bases). The CDR3 spans 14 residues. The germline V gene has CDR1 LNHDA and CDR2 SQIVND (reference sequence). V lost 4 bases and J 4 bases, leaving 13 bases between the germline ends.

A word on this clone: Distinct nucleotide sequences in the sample also encode this CDR3. The J gene is TRBJ1-1, the V gene TRBV6-5; perhaps TRBD1 as D (5 bases). This CDR3 contains 16 residues. Looked up from germline, CDR1 is MNHEY and CDR2 is SVGAGI. Trimming removed 0 bases from V and 1 base from J, with 12 bases in between. As DNA, the CDR3 is TGTGCCAGCAGTTACTCGCCGCGTGGGGGGAACACTGAAGCTTTCTTT. It is translated as CASSYSPRGGNTEAFF.